Each of the 4 T cell receptor beta chains below was sequenced from the same sample in a study of blood T cell repertoires in COVID-19. Data came from immunoSEQ multiplex PCR; TCRdb stores just in-frame clones and leaves some out. Among about 44,000 clones listed, about nine tenths were seen once. Specimen: peripheral blood. The receptor source for this set is a woman over 75 in a cohort sampled during active or convalescent COVID-19.

The chain has TRBV5-1 and TRBJ1-1, with D possibly matching TRBD1 (5 bases). Germline values: CDR1 SGHRS, CDR2 YFSETQ. V lost 2 bases to trimming and J lost 5 bases, with 13 bases between them. CDR3 length: 14 amino acids. The CDR3 loop reads CASSFGAHETEAFF. The CDR3 DNA is TGCGCCAGCAGCTTTGGGGCACACGAGACTGAAGCTTTCTTT.

The V call is TRBV6-5, the J call TRBJ1-1, with 7 bases aligning to TRBD1. CDR1 and CDR2 from the germline V gene are MNHEY and SVGAGI. This CDR3 region has 13 residues. After removal of 6 bases from V and 5 bases from J, the junction contained 6 bases not matched to a gene. As DNA, the CDR3 is TGTGCCAGCAGCACAAGACAGGGAACTGAAGCTTTCTTT. The encoded protein is CASSTRQGTEAFF.

Only one count was recorded for this clone. This chain connects TRBV3-1 (or the pseudogene TRBV3-2) to TRBJ2-1; 8 bases fit TRBD2. The CDR3 totals 15 residues. The J segment lost 9 bases and the V segment lost 5 bases, leaving 12 bases of the junction unmatched. Germline values: CDR1 LGHDT, CDR2 YNNKEL (reference sequence). CDR3 loop: CASSSQGLVIGEQFF. The CDR3 DNA is TGTGCCAGCAGCTCCCAGGGACTAGTTATTGGTGAGCAGTTCTTC.

The gene calls are TRBV7-9 and TRBJ2-7; 7 positions agree with TRBD1. Per germline, CDR1 SEHNR and CDR2 FQNEAQ (reference sequence). V lost 5 bases, J lost 5 bases, and 3 bases stayed unmatched. This CDR3 has 12 residues. The CDR3 here is CASSQQGNEQYF. In DNA form, the CDR3 reads TGTGCCAGCAGCCAACAGGGGAACGAGCAGTACTTC.